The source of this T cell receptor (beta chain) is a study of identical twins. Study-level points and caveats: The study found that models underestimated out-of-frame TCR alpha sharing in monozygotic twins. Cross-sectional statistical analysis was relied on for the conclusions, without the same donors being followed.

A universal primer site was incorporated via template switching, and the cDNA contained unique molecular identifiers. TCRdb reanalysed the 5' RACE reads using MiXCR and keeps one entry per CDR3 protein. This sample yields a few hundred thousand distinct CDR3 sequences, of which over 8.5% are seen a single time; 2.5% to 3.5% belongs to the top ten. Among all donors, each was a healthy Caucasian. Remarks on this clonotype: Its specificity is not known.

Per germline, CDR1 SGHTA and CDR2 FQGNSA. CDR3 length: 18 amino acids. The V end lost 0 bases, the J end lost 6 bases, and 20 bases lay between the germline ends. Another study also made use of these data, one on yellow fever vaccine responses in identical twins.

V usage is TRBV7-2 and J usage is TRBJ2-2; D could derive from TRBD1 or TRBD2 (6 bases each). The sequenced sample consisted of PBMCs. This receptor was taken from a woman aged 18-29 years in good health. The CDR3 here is CASSLAGGAQGPAGELFF. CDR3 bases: TGTGCCAGCAGCTTAGCTGGCGGGGCGCAGGGGCCCGCCGGGGAGCTGTTTTTT. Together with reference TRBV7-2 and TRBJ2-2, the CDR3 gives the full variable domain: GAGVSQSPSNKVTEKGKDVELRCDPISGHTALYWYRQSLGQGLEFLIYFQGNSAPDKSGLPSDRFSAERTGGSVSTLTIQRTQQEDSAVYLCASSLAGGAQGPAGELFFGEGSRLTVL.